One and the same sample provided the 24 T cell receptor beta chains below, sequenced in a study of cytomegalovirus exposure and HLA in healthy donors. 60 Vbeta and 13 Jbeta primers were used in PCR. Clones were sequenced by immunoSEQ multiplex PCR, and TCRdb holds only the in-frame ones, with some missing. The sample yields about 120,000 clones, under 85% seen once. The sequencing input was PBMCs. These receptors came from a man younger than 30 in good health and CMV-seropositive.

This clone occurred a few times. The rearrangement joins TRBV5-1 to TRBJ2-3, with TRBD2 identical over 8 bases. The CDR3 loop spans 17 amino acids. The junction had 14 bases not matched to a gene; V was cut back by 4 bases and J by 4 bases. Germline CDR1 is SGHRS and CDR2 is YFSETQ. The CDR3: CASSKETPGGPPDTQYF. The DNA of the CDR3 is TGCGCCAGCAGCAAAGAAACTCCGGGGGGGCCGCCAGATACGCAGTATTTT.

The V call is TRBV6-6, the J call TRBJ1-5; 7 positions agree with TRBD1. The CDR3 consists of 13 residues. Trimming cost V 8 bases and J 2 bases; bases outside gene matches: 3. Germline-derived CDR1 and CDR2 are MNHNY and SVGAGI (reference sequence). This CDR3 is CASEGQGNQPQHF. The CDR3 coding sequence is TGTGCCAGCGAAGGACAGGGCAATCAGCCCCAGCATTTT.

This sequence joins TRBV6-5 and TRBJ2-1; TRBD2 matches at 13 bases. Germline V gene lookup returns CDR1 MNHEY and CDR2 SVGAGI. V lost 4 bases, J lost 7 bases, and 4 bases stayed unmatched. The CDR3 spans 15 residues. CDR3 in DNA: TGTGCCAGCAGTTTGGGACTAGCGGGACTTAATGAGCAGTTCTTC. Its translation is CASSLGLAGLNEQFF.

V gene TRBV4-1 combines with J gene TRBJ1-2, with a possible D match to TRBD1 (6 bases). Germline CDR1 is MGHRA and CDR2 is YSYEKL. This CDR3 comprises 17 residues. V gave up 7 bases and J gave up 7 bases, with 28 bases separating them. CDR3 amino acids: CASTSSSQGFGLGGYTF. The CDR3 DNA is TGCGCCAGCACTTCCTCGTCCCAGGGGTTTGGGCTGGGTGGCTACACCTTC.

This chain connects TRBV4-1 to TRBJ2-1; 11 bases are a match to TRBD1. Unmatched junction bases numbered 6, after V lost 3 bases and J lost 8 bases. This CDR3 comprises 15 residues. Germline V gene lookup returns CDR1 MGHRA and CDR2 YSYEKL. The chain's CDR3 is CASSHGTGGGDEQFF. CDR3 sequence (DNA): TGCGCCAGCAGCCACGGGACAGGGGGAGGTGATGAGCAGTTCTTC.

The V gene is TRBV4-1, the J gene TRBJ2-3, with TRBD1 as a possible D gene (7 bases). V was cut by 7 bases and J by 2 bases, with 13 bases left in between. Germline V gene lookup returns CDR1 MGHRA and CDR2 YSYEKL. The CDR3 covers 14 residues. CDR3 loop: CASTRGTVTDTQYF. The CDR3 coding sequence is TGCGCCAGCACGCGCGGGACAGTCACAGATACGCAGTATTTT.

Comments on this clone: Other DNA sequences of this sample code for an identical CDR3. As DNA, the CDR3 is TGTGCCAGCAGCTTTAGCAGCTATGGCTACACCTTC. It translates to CASSFSSYGYTF. The chain recombines TRBV7-2 with TRBJ1-2; unclear D gene. The germline V gene has CDR1 SGHTA and CDR2 FQGNSA. The CDR3 loop spans 12 amino acids. V lost 3 bases and J lost 4, with 6 bases in between.

The CDR3 reads CASSYGQDYSPLHF. CDR3 coding DNA: TGCGCCAGCAGCTACGGACAGGATTATTCACCCCTCCACTTT. The chain is built from TRBV4-1 and TRBJ1-6; 7 bases align to TRBD1. The germline CDR1 and CDR2 sequences are MGHRA and YSYEKL. Trimming cost V 5 bases and J 8 bases; bases outside gene matches: 6. The CDR3 covers 14 residues.

In this sample, this clone turned up a few times. The chain carries TRBV19 and TRBJ2-3; D is perhaps TRBD2 (6 bases). Germline V gives CDR1 LNHDA, CDR2 SQIVND (reference sequence). This CDR3 is built from 16 residues. Trimming removed 0 bases at V and 4 bases at J, with 14 bases between. The CDR3 DNA reads as TGTGCCAGTAGTATAGAGAGCGCGGGATCTGCAGATACGCAGTATTTT. Protein product: CASSIESAGSADTQYF.

The chain employs TRBV19 and TRBJ2-1; 7 bases are shared with TRBD1. Unmatched junction bases numbered 9, after V lost 3 bases and J lost 4 bases. Germline V CDR1 and CDR2: LNHDA, SQIVND (reference sequence). CDR3 length: 16 residues. CDR3 protein: CASSILPGTAYNEQFF. DNA for the CDR3: TGTGCCAGTAGTATTCTTCCCGGGACAGCTTACAATGAGCAGTTCTTC.

V gene TRBV28 combines with J gene TRBJ1-5; 11 bases are shared with TRBD1. CDR1 is MDHEN, CDR2 SYDVKM, per germline. This CDR3 spans 16 amino acids. V lost 3 bases and J lost 2; bases outside the gene matches: 3. Written as DNA, the CDR3 is TGTGCCAGCAGTTTGGGACAGGGGGATCGCAATCAGCCCCAGCATTTT. Amino acids: CASSLGQGDRNQPQHF.

This clone was seen a few times. The chain employs TRBV30 and TRBJ1-2; TRBD1 aligns across 9 bases. V shed 5 bases and J 7 bases; nucleotides not matched to a gene: 14. This CDR3 contains 15 residues. The germline V gene has CDR1 GTSNPN and CDR2 SVGIG (reference sequence). This CDR3 reads CAWDRTGGEVGGYTF. Written as DNA, the CDR3 is TGTGCCTGGGACAGAACAGGGGGCGAAGTGGGTGGCTACACCTTC.

The chain employs TRBV6-5 and TRBJ2-2; 8 bases match TRBD1. Germline V gene sequence: CDR1 MNHEY, CDR2 SVGAGI. V was clipped by 4 bases and J by 0 bases; unmatched bases: 4. This CDR3 comprises 16 residues. For the CDR3, the DNA is TGTGCCAGCAGTTCCGGGGACAGGCCGAACACCGGGGAGCTGTTTTTT. Protein: CASSSGDRPNTGELFF.

This chain uses TRBV29-1 with TRBJ2-7; the match to TRBD2 covers 10 bases. In germline, CDR1 is SQVTM, CDR2 ANQGSEA. The V and J ends lost 4 bases and 6 bases, in that order; junction bases with no gene match: 6. The CDR3 spans 13 residues. The CDR3 sequence: CSVGEIAGGEQYF. The CDR3 DNA reads as TGCAGCGTTGGGGAGATAGCGGGGGGCGAGCAGTACTTC.

This rearrangement joins TRBV10-1 to TRBJ2-3, with 8 positions matching TRBD2. The trim removed 3 bases at V and 3 bases at J, leaving 8 bases unmatched. CDR1 is WNHNN and CDR2 is SYGVQD in the germline V gene (reference sequence). The CDR3 is 16 residues long. The CDR3, as DNA: TGCGCCAGCAGTGACTGGTCGGGGGGGCAAACAGATACGCAGTATTTT. Translated: CASSDWSGGQTDTQYF.

The V and J genes are TRBV5-1 and TRBJ1-2; the D gene is possibly TRBD1 (6 bases). The V and J ends lost 4 bases and 4 bases respectively, with 20 bases between them. The CDR3 spans 16 residues. Per germline, CDR1 SGHRS and CDR2 YFSETQ. In DNA form, the CDR3 reads TGCGCCAGCAGCCAACCCAGGGGCAATATCCCCTATGGCTACACCTTC. This translates into CASSQPRGNIPYGYTF.

This clone appeared a few times. This sequence joins TRBV14 and TRBJ1-2, with D perhaps TRBD1 (6 bases). Germline V CDR1 and CDR2: SGHDN, FVKESK. Trimming left V 1 base short and J 6 bases short, with 12 bases between. The CDR3 is made up of 14 amino acids. The CDR3 DNA sequence: TGTGCCAGCAGCCAAGTCAGGGGCGCGGATGGCTACACCTTC. It encodes CASSQVRGADGYTF. The full variable domain, completed using reference TRBV14 and TRBJ1-2, is EAGVTQFPSHSVIEKGQTVTLRCDPISGHDNLYWYRRVMGKEIKFLLHFVKESKQDESGMPNNRFLAERTGGTYSTLKVQPAELEDSGVYFCASSQVRGADGYTFGSGTRLTVV.

This clone was found a few times. The chain carries TRBV2 and TRBJ1-2; D unclear. Germline V gene lookup returns CDR1 SNHLY and CDR2 FYNNEI. CDR3 size: 13 residues. Between the trimmed V and J ends, which lost 6 bases and 4 bases, there was a span of 12 bases. CDR3 amino acids: CASREDGPYGYTF. DNA of the CDR3: TGTGCCAGCAGGGAGGACGGTCCCTATGGCTACACCTTC. The full variable domain, rest sourced from reference TRBV2 and TRBJ1-2, is EPEVTQTPSHQVTQMGQEVILRCVPISNHLYFYWYRQILGQKVEFLVSFYNNEISEKSEIFDDQFSVERPDGSNFTLKIRSTKLEDSAMYFCASREDGPYGYTFGSGTRLTVV.

The chain recombines TRBV6-5 with TRBJ2-7; D might be TRBD2 (6 bases). Trimming took off 2 bases at V and 2 bases at J, with 16 bases between the two ends. CDR3 length: 16 amino acids. Germline-derived CDR1 and CDR2 are MNHEY and SVGAGI. The CDR3 loop is CASSYALGERAYEQYF. The CDR3 bases are TGTGCCAGCAGTTACGCCCTAGGGGAGCGGGCCTACGAGCAGTACTTC.

J is TRBJ2-7 and V is TRBV5-6; D gene uncertain. Trimming shortened V by 4 bases and J by 2 bases, and 10 bases separated the two germline ends. CDR3 length: 13 amino acids. Germline V gene sequence: CDR1 SGHDT, CDR2 YYEEEE. Here the CDR3 reads CASSPTPTYEQYF. The CDR3, as DNA: TGTGCCAGCAGCCCGACACCTACCTACGAGCAGTACTTC.

For the CDR3, the DNA is TGTGCCAGCAGCTTAGCGCTGAGACAGGGGGCGCTCGGGGCCAACGTCCTGACTTTC. As protein: CASSLALRQGALGANVLTF. This rearrangement joins TRBV7-6 to TRBJ2-6; 10 nucleotides match TRBD1. The V and J ends lost 0 bases and 4 bases, in that order; junction bases with no gene match: 9. The length of the CDR3 is 19 residues. Germline loops: CDR1 SGHVS, CDR2 FNYEAQ.

This clone showed up just a few times. The J gene is TRBJ2-2, the V gene TRBV18; 15 bases line up with TRBD2. Germline V gene sequence: CDR1 KGHSH, CDR2 LQKENI. The CDR3 length is 18 residues. After removal of 6 bases from V and 1 base from J, the junction contained 6 bases not matched to a gene. The CDR3 nucleotides are TGTGCCAGCTCTCCTGGACTAGCGGGAGGGCGGAACACCGGGGAGCTGTTTTTT. Translation: CASSPGLAGGRNTGELFF. Variable domain in full (rest from reference TRBV18 and TRBJ2-2): NAGVMQNPRHLVRRRGQEARLRCSPMKGHSHVYWYRQLPEEGLKFMVYLQKENIIDESGMPKERFSAEFPKEGPSILRIQQVVRGDSAAYFCASSPGLAGGRNTGELFFGEGSRLTVL.

This clone was counted a single time. The junction does not match germline at one end; this may be a read error. The chain links TRBV6-5 to TRBJ2-3, with 9 positions matching TRBD2. From germline, CDR1 is MNHEY and CDR2 SVGAGI. The CDR3 has 15 amino acids. CDR3 DNA sequence: TGTGCCAGCAGTTCCAGCGGGGGGTACACAGATGCGCAGTATTTT. It translates to CASSSSGGYTDAQYF.

The chain employs TRBV6-5 and TRBJ2-7, with 7 bases identical to TRBD1. Germline V gene lookup returns CDR1 MNHEY and CDR2 SVGAGI. There are 14 residues in the CDR3. The V segment lost 8 bases and the J segment 5 bases; nucleotides outside the gene matches: 12. For the CDR3, the DNA is TGTGCCAGCCGCCATAACAGGGGAATCGACGAGCAGTACTTC. This codes for CASRHNRGIDEQYF.